This T cell receptor beta chain was identified in a study of technical replicates of blood from a few donors listed by TCRdb under 2017. This clone turned up a few times. Its cognate antigen has yet to be identified. Nothing much larger sits one base from this clone, and base qualities are not available. Reading from cysteine to phenylalanine, the CDR3 counts 19 amino acids. The kept DNA is CDR3 alone, 57 bases in frame from the first base. The germline V gene sets CDR1 to SGDLS and CDR2 to YYNGEE. V lost 5 bases and J lost 2 bases; the stretch between them is 28 bases long. Receptor amplification or capture employed the immunoSEQ multiplex PCR assay. The source is immuneACCESS, and TCRdb retained only in-frame sequences with V and J called. Part of the clones is not carried over; for the studies checked, unresolved V genes explain less than half of this, and the remainder is unexplained. For this sample there are about 94,000 clones; about 94% appear just once. Together, the top ten hold 0.22% of the sample.

The chain was built from TRBV9 and TRBJ1-1; D gene: possibly TRBD1, on 6 matching bases. This sequence was found in a human donor in good health. Source material: T cells isolated from PBMCs. The DNA sequence is TGTGCCAGCAGTCTGGGAGTTACACACCCAGGGGCCTTTAACACTGAAGCTTTCTTT. Its amino acids are CASSLGVTHPGAFNTEAFF.